This T cell receptor (beta chain) is drawn from a study of regulatory T cells in long-lasting Graves disease. The sample holds a few counts of this clonotype. To make TCR beta libraries, researchers used iRepertoire HTBI primers and Arm-PCR of CDR3 regions. In TCRdb, the multiplex PCR reads were re-called with MiXCR into one record per CDR3 protein. The table includes roughly 300,000 distinct CDR3 sequences, around 23% detected once. As to time point: persistent/refractory GD, antithyroid drugs over 5 years with positive TRAb. RNA from PBMCs was the source of the TCR library. The CDR3 has 12 residues. V shed 7 bases and J shed 2 bases, with 12 bases lying between them. Germline V lookup: CDR1 DFQATT, CDR2 SNEGSKA (reference sequence).

Sequencing used peripheral blood mononuclear cells (PBMCs), obtained when the disease was refractory, from a patient treated with antithyroid drugs. The origin of this receptor is a female donor with Graves disease. The V call is TRBV20-1, the J call TRBJ2-7; D ambiguous. The CDR3 DNA reads as TGCAGTGGTCAGTGGGCTCCCTACGAGCAGTACTTC. It translates to CSGQWAPYEQYF.